This record looks at one TCR beta chain sequence and its context. The target of this receptor is not known. Base-call qualities are not available, and no considerably larger clone is one nucleotide away. The CDR3, from cysteine to phenylalanine, totals 12 residues. Only CDR3 DNA remains: 36 bases, in frame from the first base. V is clipped by 4 bases and J by 1 base, and the sequence between their germline boundaries is 4 bases long. Based on the germline V gene (reference sequence), the CDR1 and CDR2 sequences are LNHDA and SQIVND. Libraries came from the immunoSEQ multiplex PCR assay. Rearranged TCR beta chain sequences were amplified with the hsTCRB Kit following the manufacturer's protocol. Sequencing of TCRB libraries was carried out on an Illumina MiSeq. As for how the authors treated the data: Demultiplexing, trimming and gene mapping were performed with the kit vendor's proprietary platform. In its TCRdb copy, this immuneACCESS table keeps in-frame sequences only and misses some clones. Where compared with another copy, unresolved V genes explain less than half of these, and the others have no known cause. Clonal size and the V and J genes are those of that table, whereas D and trimming came from the DNA. The sample table records 35,000 to 40,000 clones; 65% to 80% of these occur just once. 8.9% of the sample is taken by the ten largest.

This sample is part of a study of a mutant IDH1 vaccine in newly diagnosed glioma (dated by TCRdb to the early 2020s). Describing the broader study: Vaccination started 4-6 weeks after radiotherapy alone, or was given together with temozolomide cycles in the groups whose treatment included chemotherapy. Before enrollment, most patients had been given radiochemotherapy with temozolomide as standard therapy, while the rest had received either radiotherapy alone or temozolomide alone. The week-35 safety follow-up was designated visit V12, and the week-47 end of study was designated visit V13. Of the approximately 35 treated patients, about 62% were male and about 40% were female, and a mean age of roughly 41 years was recorded. Six visits were used for peripheral blood collection: V03 (baseline), V05, V07, V10, V12 and V13. For exploratory analyses, approximately 25 treated patients had longitudinal TCRB deep sequencing done wherever samples were available.

Here is what the overall study found, with its caveats: PBMC samples for TCRB deep sequencing were selected based on availability. Immune responses induced by the vaccine were seen in approximately 92% of patients across multiple MHC alleles. Changes in the top peripheral T cell clonotypes picked up by TCRB sequencing did not appear to be linked to pseudoprogression. The authors stated that sample limitations prevented analyses of patient blood samples from being reproduced.

The time point tag for this specimen amounts to: week 47, end of study. Each vaccine dose was 300 ug of a 20-mer mutant IDH1 peptide in Montanide, given subcutaneously with topical imiquimod. Patients received eight vaccinations in weeks 1, 3, 5, 7, 11, 15, 19 and 23, corresponding to visits V03 through V10. Newly diagnosed WHO grade 3 or 4 IDH1-mutant astrocytomas showing loss of nuclear ATRX were present in the donors. The samples were drawn from NOA16, a multicentre, single-arm, open-label phase I trial in Germany that tested a mutant IDH1 peptide vaccine in humans for the first time. Genomic DNA for TCRB sequencing was extracted from EDTA blood using the DNeasy Blood and Tissue Kit.

The sample here was PBMCs, taken from a glioma patient whose treatment included an IDH1 peptide vaccine. The rearrangement joined TRBV19 to TRBJ1-1; no confident D gene assignment can be made. The source of this sequence is a man aged 35-49 years with glioma. The sequence in DNA is TGTGCCAGTAGTACTGGGAACACTGAAGCTTTCTTT. Its amino acids are CASSTGNTEAFF.